The clone carrying this T cell receptor beta chain was recorded at least ten times. Its antigen is undetermined. TCRdb passed the RT-PCR reads through MiXCR, listing each CDR3 protein once. The sample holds more than 450,000 distinct CDR3 sequences, 10% to 15% seen once. The sample is drawn from a study of response to subunit inactivated influenza vaccine. Trimming took off 3 bases at V and 6 bases at J, with 8 bases between the two ends. The CDR3 sequence is 12 residues long. Germline V gene data show CDR1 as DFQATT and CDR2 as SNEGSKA (reference sequence). The study, taken as a whole, reports: Authors proposed each seasonal influenza vaccination draws in few new T cells.

The specimen comprised PBMCs from blood, sampled on the day of vaccination. V and J are TRBV20-1 and TRBJ2-2; no firm D call. The TCR sequence derives from a man in his forties or fifties who received an inactivated influenza vaccine. CDR3 in DNA: TGCAGTGCTAGTTCTGGGGCCGGGGAGCTGTTTTTT. Translation: CSASSGAGELFF.